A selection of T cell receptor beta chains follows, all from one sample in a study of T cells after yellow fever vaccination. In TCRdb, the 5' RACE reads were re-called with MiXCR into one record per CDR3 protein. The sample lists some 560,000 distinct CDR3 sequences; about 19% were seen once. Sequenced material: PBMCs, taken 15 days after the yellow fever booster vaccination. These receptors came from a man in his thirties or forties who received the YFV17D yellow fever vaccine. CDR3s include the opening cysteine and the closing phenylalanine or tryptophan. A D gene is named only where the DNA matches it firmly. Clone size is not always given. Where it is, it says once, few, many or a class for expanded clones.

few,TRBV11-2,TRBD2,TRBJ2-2,TGTGCCAGCAGCTCTTCACTAGCGGGAGTTATCAACACCGGGGAGCTGTTTTTT,CASSSSLAGVINTGELFF
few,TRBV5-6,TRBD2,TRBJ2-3,TGTGCCGGCGGGGCTAGCGGTACCCTCACAGATACGCAGTATTTT,CAGGASGTLTDTQYF
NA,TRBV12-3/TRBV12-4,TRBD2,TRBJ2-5,TGTGCCAGCAGGCGGACTAGCGGGGTCCCGGAGACCCAGTACTTC,CASRRTSGVPETQYF
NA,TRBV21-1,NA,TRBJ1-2,TGTGCCAGCAGCAATTCGGATCGATCGGGTCTTGGCTACACCTTC,CASSNSDRSGLGYTF
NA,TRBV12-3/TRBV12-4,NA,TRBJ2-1,TGTGCCAGCAGTTCACTAGCAGCGAAGTACAATGAGCAGTTCTTC,CASSSLAAKYNEQFF
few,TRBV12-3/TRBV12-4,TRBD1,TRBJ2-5,TGTGCCAGCAGTTTTCAAAGGGGGCCCCAAGAGACCCAGTACTTC,CASSFQRGPQETQYF
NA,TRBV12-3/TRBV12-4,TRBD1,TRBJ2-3,TGTGCCAGCAGAGAACTCGGGACAGGGGACACAGATACGCAGTATTTT,CASRELGTGDTDTQYF
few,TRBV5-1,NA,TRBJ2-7,TGCGCCAGCAGCCCTAGCAGAGGGGAAAGAAGATACGAGCAGTACTTC,CASSPSRGERRYEQYF
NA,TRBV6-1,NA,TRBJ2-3,TGTGCCAGCAGGATTTCCCGGGGAACTCGCACAGATACGCAGTATTTT,CASRISRGTRTDTQYF
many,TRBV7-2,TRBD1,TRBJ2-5,TGTGCCAGCAGCTCACCATTCAGGACAGGGGTAGAGACCCAGTACTTC,CASSSPFRTGVETQYF
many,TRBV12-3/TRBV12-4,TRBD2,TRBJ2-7,TGTGCCAGCAGCCCCACTAGCGTTAAAGACGAGCAGTACTTC,CASSPTSVKDEQYF
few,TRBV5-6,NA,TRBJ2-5,TGTGCCAGCAGCTCCCCGACTAGGTGGACCCAGTACTTC,CASSSPTRWTQYF
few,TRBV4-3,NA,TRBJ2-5,TGCGCCAGCAGCCAAGATATCTGGGCAGACCAAGAGACCCAGTACTTC,CASSQDIWADQETQYF
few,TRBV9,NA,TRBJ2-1,TGTGCCAGCAGCGTAGGGGGGGACGGGTGGAATGAGCAGTTCTTC,CASSVGGDGWNEQFF
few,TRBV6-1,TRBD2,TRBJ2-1,TGTGCCATCGGGGCTAGCGGACTAAACAATGAGCAGTTCTTC,CAIGASGLNNEQFF
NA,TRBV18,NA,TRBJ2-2,TGTGCCAGCTCACCACTACTACCGGGATACACCGGGGAGCTGTTTTTT,CASSPLLPGYTGELFF
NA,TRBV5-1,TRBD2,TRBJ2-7,TGCGCCAGCAGCGGGCTAGCGGGAGGGTTATACGAGCAGTACTTC,CASSGLAGGLYEQYF
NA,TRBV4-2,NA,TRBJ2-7,TGTGCCAGCAGCTACTCCTCGCGGGCTAGCCGGATTGAGCAGTACTTC,CASSYSSRASRIEQYF
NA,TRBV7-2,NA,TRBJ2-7,TGTGCCAGCAGCCCAGGAGGGACCCTCTACGAGCAGTACTTC,CASSPGGTLYEQYF
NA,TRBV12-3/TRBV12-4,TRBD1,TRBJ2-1,TGTGCCAGCAATCACAGGGGAAACTACAATGAGCAGTTCTTC,CASNHRGNYNEQFF
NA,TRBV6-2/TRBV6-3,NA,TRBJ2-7,TGTGCCTCCGGAGCCAGCGGCCACTACGAGCAGTACTTC,CASGASGHYEQYF
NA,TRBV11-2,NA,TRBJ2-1,TGTGCCAGCAGCTTAGAAGGTCCCGAGAACAATGAGCAGTTCTTC,CASSLEGPENNEQFF
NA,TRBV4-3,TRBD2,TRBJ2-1,TGCGCCAGCAGCGTAGCGGGAGCAACTTCCAATGAGCAGTTCTTC,CASSVAGATSNEQFF
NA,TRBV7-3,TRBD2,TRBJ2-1,TGTGCCAGCAGCTTATCGAGCGGGAGGGCCGGTGAGCAGTTCTTC,CASSLSSGRAGEQFF
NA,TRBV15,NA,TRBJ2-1,TGTGCCATTTCCGGGACAACGACCTACAATGAGCAGTTCTTC,CAISGTTTYNEQFF
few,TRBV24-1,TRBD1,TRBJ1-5,TGTGCCACCAGTGAGGGGACAGGACGGAATCAGCCCCAGCATTTT,CATSEGTGRNQPQHF
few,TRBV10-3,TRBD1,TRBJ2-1,TGTGCCCTCCGGACAGGGATCGGGAATGAGCAGTTCTTC,CALRTGIGNEQFF
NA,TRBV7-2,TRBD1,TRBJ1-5,TGTGCCAGCAGCCCCACGGGACAGGGGGGCAATCAGCCCCAGCATTTT,CASSPTGQGGNQPQHF
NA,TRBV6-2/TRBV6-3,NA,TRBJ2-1,TGTGCCAGCGAAGGACGCGCCTACAATGAGCAGTTCTTC,CASEGRAYNEQFF
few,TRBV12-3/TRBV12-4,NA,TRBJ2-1,TGTGCCAGCAGTTTGACCAGCAGGGAGCAGTTCTTC,CASSLTSREQFF
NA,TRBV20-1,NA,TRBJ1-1,TGCAGTGCTAGAGCCCAGGGTCACACTGAAGCTTTCTTT,CSARAQGHTEAFF
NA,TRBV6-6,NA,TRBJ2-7,TGTGCCAGCAGTCTGCCCTCAGGATACGAGCAGTACTTC,CASSLPSGYEQYF
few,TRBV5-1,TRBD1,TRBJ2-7,TGCGCCAGCAGCCGACAGGGGGACTCCTCCTACGAGCAGTACTTC,CASSRQGDSSYEQYF
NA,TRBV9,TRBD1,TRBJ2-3,TGTGCCAGCAGCTCCCGGAGGGGGACAGGGCTCGGAGATACGCAGTATTTT,CASSSRRGTGLGDTQYF
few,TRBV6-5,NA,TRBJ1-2,TGTGCCAGCAGTTACTCGAGGTTAAACTATGGCTACACTTTC,CASSYSRLNYGYTF
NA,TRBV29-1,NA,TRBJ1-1,TGCAGCTCCAAAGGGGGGGGAAATCCGAACACTGAAGCTTTCTTT,CSSKGGGNPNTEAFF
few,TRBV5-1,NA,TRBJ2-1,TGCGCCAGCAGCTTTAAAGGGACATTCGATGAGCAGTTCTTC,CASSFKGTFDEQFF
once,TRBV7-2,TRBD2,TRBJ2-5,TGTGCCAGCAGTGATAGCGGGAGGGTGGAGACCCAGTACTTC,CASSDSGRVETQYF
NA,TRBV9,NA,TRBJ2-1,TGTGCCAGCAGCGTAGAGGTTTCGACCCACAATGAGCAGTTCTTC,CASSVEVSTHNEQFF
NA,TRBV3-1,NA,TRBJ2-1,TGTGCCAGCAGCCAGGGGTTGCGGGGGCAGTTCTTC,CASSQGLRGQFF
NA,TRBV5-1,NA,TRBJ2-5,TGCGCCAGCACATTGGGGCAGACCCAGTACTTC,CASTLGQTQYF
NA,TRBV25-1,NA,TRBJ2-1,TGTGCCAGCAGTTACTCGGGGTGGCATGAGCAGTTCTTC,CASSYSGWHEQFF
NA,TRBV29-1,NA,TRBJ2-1,TGCAGCGTTGGGTCAAGGGACAATGAGCAGTTCTTC,CSVGSRDNEQFF
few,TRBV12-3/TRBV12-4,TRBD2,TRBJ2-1,TGTGCCAGCAGTTTCCTTAGCGGGATAACGGATGAGCAGTTCTTC,CASSFLSGITDEQFF
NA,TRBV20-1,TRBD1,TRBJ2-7,TGCAGTGCTGAGGCAGGGGGCTCCTACGAGCAGTACTTC,CSAEAGGSYEQYF
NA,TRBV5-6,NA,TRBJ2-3,TGTGCCAGCAGCTCCTTTGGGGGAGGTACCACAGATACGCAGTATTTT,CASSSFGGGTTDTQYF
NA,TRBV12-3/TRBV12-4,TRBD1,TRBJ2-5,TGTGCCAGCAGTTTCTCTCGGGACAGGGGAGATGAGACCCAGTACTTC,CASSFSRDRGDETQYF
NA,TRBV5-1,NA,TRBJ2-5,TGCGCCAGCAGCAGTCTTTCGGGACCAAAAGAGACCCAGTACTTC,CASSSLSGPKETQYF
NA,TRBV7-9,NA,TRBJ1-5,TGTGCCAGCAGCTACGAAGACCAAAATCAGCCCCAGCATTTT,CASSYEDQNQPQHF
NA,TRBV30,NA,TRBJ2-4,TGTGCCTGGAGTGTTCGGGTCGACATTCAGTACTTC,CAWSVRVDIQYF
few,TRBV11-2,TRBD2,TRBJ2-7,TGTGCCAGCAGCTTATCCGGACTAGCGGGAGGCGAGCAGTACTTC,CASSLSGLAGGEQYF
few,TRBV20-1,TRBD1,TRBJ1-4,TGCAGTGCGGTGGGACAGGGGAGTGAAAAACTGTTTTTT,CSAVGQGSEKLFF
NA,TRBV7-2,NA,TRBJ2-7,TGTGCCAGCAGCCCCCGAGCTAGCGCCGTTTACGAGCAGTACTTC,CASSPRASAVYEQYF
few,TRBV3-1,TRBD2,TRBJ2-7,TGTGCCAGCAGCCAAGATCTGGGGCTAGCGGGAGGATCCTACGAGCAGTACTTC,CASSQDLGLAGGSYEQYF
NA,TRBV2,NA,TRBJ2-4,TGTGCCAGCGGAGGGGAGGCCAAAAACATTCAGTACTTC,CASGGEAKNIQYF